This T cell receptor (beta chain) comes out of a study of blood T cells in healthy people across ages. The overall study: Capture via template switching afforded approximately one barcoded beta molecule per two T cells. Study conclusions and caveats: Higher diversity and more naive CD4+ cells were features of long-lived donors, compared to aged donors.

V lost 8 bases, J lost 2 bases, and 5 bases stayed unmatched. The CDR3 spans 15 residues. The germline V gene has CDR1 MNHEY and CDR2 SVGEGT. It was with a sample-barcoded 5' primer and a J-beta primer mix that a second PCR of about 6 to 11 cycles was run. TCRdb re-called the 5' RACE reads with MiXCR, one entry per CDR3 protein. Here the sample spans about 670,000 distinct CDR3 sequences, around 43% being singletons. A word on this clonotype: Its target is not known.

The rearrangement uses TRBV6-2 or TRBV6-3 and TRBJ2-5, with 13 positions matching TRBD2. The receptor comes from a man older than 75 in good health. The sequencing sample was made of blood. The CDR3 DNA sequence: TGTGCCAGCCGCCCGGGACTAGCGGGGCAAGAGACCCAGTACTTC. Translated, it gives CASRPGLAGQETQYF.